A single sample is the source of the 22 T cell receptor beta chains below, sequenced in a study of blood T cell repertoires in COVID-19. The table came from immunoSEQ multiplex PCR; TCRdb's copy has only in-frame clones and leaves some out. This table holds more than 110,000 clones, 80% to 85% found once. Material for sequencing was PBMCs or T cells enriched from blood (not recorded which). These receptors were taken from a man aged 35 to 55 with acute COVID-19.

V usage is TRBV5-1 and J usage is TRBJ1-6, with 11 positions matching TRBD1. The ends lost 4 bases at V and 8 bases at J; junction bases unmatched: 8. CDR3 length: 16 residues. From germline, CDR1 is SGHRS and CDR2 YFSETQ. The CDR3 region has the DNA TGCGCCAGCAGCGGGCGGACAGGGGGCGGTGATTCACCCCTCCACTTT. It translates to CASSGRTGGGDSPLHF.

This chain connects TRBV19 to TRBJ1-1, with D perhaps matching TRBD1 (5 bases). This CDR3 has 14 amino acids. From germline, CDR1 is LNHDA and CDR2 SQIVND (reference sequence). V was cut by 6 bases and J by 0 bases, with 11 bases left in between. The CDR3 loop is CASSIRAMNTEAFF. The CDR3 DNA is TGTGCCAGTAGCATCAGGGCAATGAACACTGAAGCTTTCTTT.

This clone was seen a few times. The CDR3 region has the DNA TGTGCCTGGGGGGAAGAGGCCACCGGGGAGCTGTTTTTT. Protein: CAWGEEATGELFF. The rearrangement joins TRBV30 to TRBJ2-2; D gene uncertain. The germline CDR1 and CDR2 sequences are GTSNPN and SVGIG (reference sequence). The V and J ends lost 5 bases and 4 bases respectively, with 11 bases between them. The CDR3 runs 13 residues. Variable domain in full (rest from reference TRBV30 and TRBJ2-2): SQTIHQWPATLVQPVGSPLSLECTVEGTSNPNLYWYRQAAGRGLQLLFYSVGIGQISSEVPQNLSASRPQDRQFILSSKKLLLSDSGFYLCAWGEEATGELFFGEGSRLTVL.

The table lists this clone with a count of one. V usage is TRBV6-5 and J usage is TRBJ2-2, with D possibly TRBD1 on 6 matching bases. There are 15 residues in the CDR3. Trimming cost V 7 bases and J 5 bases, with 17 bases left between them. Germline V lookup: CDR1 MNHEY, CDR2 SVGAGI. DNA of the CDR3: TGTGCCAGCACCCTCAACCGAAGGGGGACCGGGGAGCTGTTTTTT. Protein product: CASTLNRRGTGELFF.

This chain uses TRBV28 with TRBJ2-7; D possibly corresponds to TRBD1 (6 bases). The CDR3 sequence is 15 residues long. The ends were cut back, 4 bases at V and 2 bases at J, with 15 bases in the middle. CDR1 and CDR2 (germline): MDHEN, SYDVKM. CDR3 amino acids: CASSSGTLPPYEQYF. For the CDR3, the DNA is TGTGCCAGCAGTTCCGGGACACTCCCCCCCTACGAGCAGTACTTC.

Here the CDR3 reads CAWSGAGNYNEQFF. The CDR3 DNA is TGTGCCTGGAGTGGGGCCGGGAACTACAATGAGCAGTTCTTC. The V gene is TRBV30, the J gene TRBJ2-1; D is possibly TRBD2 (5 bases). Trimming left V 1 base short and J 3 bases short, with 10 bases between. The CDR3 has 14 amino acids. CDR1 is GTSNPN and CDR2 is SVGIG in the germline V gene (reference sequence). Full variable domain (outside the CDR3, taken from reference TRBV30 and TRBJ2-1): SQTIHQWPATLVQPVGSPLSLECTVEGTSNPNLYWYRQAAGRGLQLLFYSVGIGQISSEVPQNLSASRPQDRQFILSSKKLLLSDSGFYLCAWSGAGNYNEQFFGPGTRLTVL.

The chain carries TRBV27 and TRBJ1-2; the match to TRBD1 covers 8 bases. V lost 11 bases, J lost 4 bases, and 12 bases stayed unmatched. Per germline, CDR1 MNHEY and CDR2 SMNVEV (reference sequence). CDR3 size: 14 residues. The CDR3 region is CACASGTGRYGYTF. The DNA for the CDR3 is TGTGCCTGCGCCTCCGGGACAGGCCGCTATGGCTACACCTTC.

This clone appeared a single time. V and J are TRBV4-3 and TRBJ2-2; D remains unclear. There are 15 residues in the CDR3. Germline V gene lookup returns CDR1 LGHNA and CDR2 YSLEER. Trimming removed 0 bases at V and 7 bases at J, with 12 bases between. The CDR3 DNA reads TGCGCCAGCAGCCAAGATCCAGGCTTCGGCGGGGAGCTGTTTTTT. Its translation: CASSQDPGFGGELFF.

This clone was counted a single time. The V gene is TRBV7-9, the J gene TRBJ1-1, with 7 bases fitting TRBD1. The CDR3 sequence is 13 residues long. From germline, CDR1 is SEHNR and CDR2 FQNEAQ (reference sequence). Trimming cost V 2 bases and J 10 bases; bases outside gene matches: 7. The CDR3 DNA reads TGTGCCAGCAGCTTAAGGGGGCGGGAAGTAGCTTTCTTT. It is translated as CASSLRGREVAFF.

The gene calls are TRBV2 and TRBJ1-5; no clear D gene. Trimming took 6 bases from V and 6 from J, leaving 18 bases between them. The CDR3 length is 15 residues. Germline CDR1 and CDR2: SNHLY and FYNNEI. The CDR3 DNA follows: TGTGCCAGCAGCCGTGGAAGGGAGATCAGTCAGCCCCAGCATTTT. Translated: CASSRGREISQPQHF.

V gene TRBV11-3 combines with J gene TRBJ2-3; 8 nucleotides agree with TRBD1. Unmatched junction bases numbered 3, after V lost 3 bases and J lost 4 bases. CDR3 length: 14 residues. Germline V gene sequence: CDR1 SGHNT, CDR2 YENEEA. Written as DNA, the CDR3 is TGTGCCAGCAGCTTGAGGACAGGGTCAGATACGCAGTATTTT. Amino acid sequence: CASSLRTGSDTQYF.

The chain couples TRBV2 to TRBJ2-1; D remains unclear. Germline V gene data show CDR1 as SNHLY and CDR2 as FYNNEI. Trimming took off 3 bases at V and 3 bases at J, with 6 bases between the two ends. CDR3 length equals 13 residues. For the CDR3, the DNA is TGTGCCAGCAGTGATAGACTCTACAATGAGCAGTTCTTC. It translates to CASSDRLYNEQFF.

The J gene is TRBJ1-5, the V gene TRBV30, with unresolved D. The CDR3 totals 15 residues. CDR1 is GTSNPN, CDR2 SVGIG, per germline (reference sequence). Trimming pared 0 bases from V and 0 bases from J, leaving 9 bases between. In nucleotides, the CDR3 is TGTGCCTGGAGTGTACGAGATAATAGCAATCAGCCCCAGCATTTT. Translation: CAWSVRDNSNQPQHF. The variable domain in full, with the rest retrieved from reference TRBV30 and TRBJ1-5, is SQTIHQWPATLVQPVGSPLSLECTVEGTSNPNLYWYRQAAGRGLQLLFYSVGIGQISSEVPQNLSASRPQDRQFILSSKKLLLSDSGFYLCAWSVRDNSNQPQHFGDGTRLSIL.

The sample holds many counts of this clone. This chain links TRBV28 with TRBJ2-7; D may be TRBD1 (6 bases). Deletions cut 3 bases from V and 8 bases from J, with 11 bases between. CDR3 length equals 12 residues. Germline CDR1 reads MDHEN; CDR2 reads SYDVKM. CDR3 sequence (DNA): TGTGCCAGCAGTTTGGAAGGGGACAAGCAGTACTTC. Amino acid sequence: CASSLEGDKQYF.

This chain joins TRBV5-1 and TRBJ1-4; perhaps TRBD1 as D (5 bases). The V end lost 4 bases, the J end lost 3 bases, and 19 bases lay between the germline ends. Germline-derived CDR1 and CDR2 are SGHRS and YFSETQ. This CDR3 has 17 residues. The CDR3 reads CASSTWGDSSSNEKLFF. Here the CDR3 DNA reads TGCGCCAGCAGCACTTGGGGGGATAGTAGTTCTAATGAAAAACTGTTTTTT.

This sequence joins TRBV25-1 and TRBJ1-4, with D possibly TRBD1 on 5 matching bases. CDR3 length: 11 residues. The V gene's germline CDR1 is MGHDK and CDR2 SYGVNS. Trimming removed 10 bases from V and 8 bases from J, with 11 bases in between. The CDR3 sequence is CATSGEEKLFF. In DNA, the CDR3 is TGTGCCACCTCGGGGGAAGAAAAACTGTTTTTT.

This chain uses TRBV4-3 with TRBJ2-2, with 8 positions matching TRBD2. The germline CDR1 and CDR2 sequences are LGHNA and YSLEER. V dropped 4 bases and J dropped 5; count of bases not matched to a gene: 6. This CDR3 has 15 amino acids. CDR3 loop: CASSREGLVTGELFF. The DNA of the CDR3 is TGCGCCAGCAGCCGAGAGGGACTAGTAACCGGGGAGCTGTTTTTT.

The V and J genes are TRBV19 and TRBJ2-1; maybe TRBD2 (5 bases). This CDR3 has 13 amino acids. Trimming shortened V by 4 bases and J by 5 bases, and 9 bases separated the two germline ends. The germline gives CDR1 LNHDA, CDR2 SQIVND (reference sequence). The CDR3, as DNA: TGTGCCAGTAGTACCGGGGTTAACAATGAGCAGTTCTTC. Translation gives CASSTGVNNEQFF.

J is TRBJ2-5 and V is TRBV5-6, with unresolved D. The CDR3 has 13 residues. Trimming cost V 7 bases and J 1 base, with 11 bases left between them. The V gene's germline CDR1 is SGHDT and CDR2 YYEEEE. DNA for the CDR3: TGTGCCAGCTCATGGGTAGCCCAAGAGACCCAGTACTTC. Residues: CASSWVAQETQYF.

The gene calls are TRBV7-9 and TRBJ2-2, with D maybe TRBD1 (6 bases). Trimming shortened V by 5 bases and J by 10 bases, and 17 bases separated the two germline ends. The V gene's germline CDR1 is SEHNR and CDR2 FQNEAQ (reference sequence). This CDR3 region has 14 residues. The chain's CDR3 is CASSSGQRNSELFF. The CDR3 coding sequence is TGTGCCAGCAGCAGCGGACAGCGTAATTCGGAGCTGTTTTTT.

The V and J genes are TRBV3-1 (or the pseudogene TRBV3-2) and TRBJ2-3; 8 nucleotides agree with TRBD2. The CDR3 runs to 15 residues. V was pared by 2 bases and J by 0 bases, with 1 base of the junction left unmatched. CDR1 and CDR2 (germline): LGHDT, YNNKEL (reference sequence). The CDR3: CASSQTSGSTDTQYF. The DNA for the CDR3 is TGTGCCAGCAGCCAAACTAGCGGAAGCACAGATACGCAGTATTTT.

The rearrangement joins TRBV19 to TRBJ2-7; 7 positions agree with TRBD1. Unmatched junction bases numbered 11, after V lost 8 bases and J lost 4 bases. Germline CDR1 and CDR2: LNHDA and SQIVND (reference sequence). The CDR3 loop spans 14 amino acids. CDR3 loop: CASSSGTAVYEQYF. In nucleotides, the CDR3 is TGTGCCAGTTCCTCCGGGACAGCCGTTTACGAGCAGTACTTC.